A selection of T cell receptor beta chains follows, all from one sample in a study of Tregs in tolerant kidney transplant recipients. The method was immunoSEQ multiplex PCR; TCRdb's version includes in-frame clones alone and lacks a portion of them. The sample records more than 15,000 clones, 85% to 95% being singletons. Source material: CD8+ T cells from blood. The receptors originated from a human donor in good health. CDR3s include the opening cysteine and the closing phenylalanine or tryptophan. The D gene is left open where the match is weak. A row's size may be missing; if present it is once, few, many or a size class.

d_call | j_call | v_call | clone_size | cdr3_nt | cdr3_aa
. | TRBJ2-1 | TRBV5-1 | . | TGCGCCAGCGTAATAGGTAACGCTCTGCAGTTCTTC | CASVIGNALQFF
TRBD2 | TRBJ2-7 | TRBV15 | . | TGTGCCACCAGCGGCCGACTAGCGGAGTCCTACGAGCAGTACTTC | CATSGRLAESYEQYF
. | TRBJ1-2 | TRBV19 | . | TGTGCCAGTAGTACAGGGTGCTGCTATGGCTACACCTTC | CASSTGCCYGYTF
TRBD2 | TRBJ2-3 | TRBV27 | . | TGTGCCAGCAGTTGGATGACTAGCGGATCCCTGGGAGATACGCAGTATTTT | CASSWMTSGSLGDTQYF
. | TRBJ1-1 | TRBV6-5 | . | TGTGCCAGCAGCCCGGGACAGAACACTGAAGCTTTCTTT | CASSPGQNTEAFF
TRBD2 | TRBJ2-7 | TRBV4-1 | . | TGCGCCAGCAGCCAAGGGACCGCGGGAGGGCCTCGCAACGAGCAGTACTTC | CASSQGTAGGPRNEQYF
. | TRBJ1-6 | TRBV30 | once | TGTGCCTGGAAGAAACCGGGACCGACGAATTCACCCCTCCACTTT | CAWKKPGPTNSPLHF
TRBD2 | TRBJ2-1 | TRBV6-7 | . | TGTGCCAGCAGTGCTGGCGGGAGGGGAGGGTCGGAGCAGTTCTTC | CASSAGGRGGSEQFF
. | TRBJ1-2 | TRBV29-1 | . | TGCAGCGTTGACGAGACGGCACTAGGCTATGGCTACACCTTC | CSVDETALGYGYTF
TRBD1 | TRBJ1-2 | TRBV15 | . | TGTGCCACCAGCCCCCGGACAGGGATTAACTATGGCTACACCTTC | CATSPRTGINYGYTF
TRBD2 | TRBJ2-4 | TRBV5-8 | . | TGTGCCAGCAGCTTCATAAGCGGGGTAGCCAAAAACATTCAGTACTTC | CASSFISGVAKNIQYF
TRBD1 | TRBJ1-3 | TRBV23-1 | . | TGCGCCAGCAGTCAGTCGGACGGGACAGGGAAGTGTATTAGCTCTGGAAACACCATATATTTT | CASSQSDGTGKCISSGNTIYF
TRBD1 | TRBJ1-1 | TRBV14 | . | TGTGCCAGCAGCATACGACAGGGGGCCACTGAAGCTTTCTTT | CASSIRQGATEAFF
. | TRBJ2-7 | TRBV6-6 | . | TGTGCCAGCAGGCCTGGACCCTACGAGCAGTACTTC | CASRPGPYEQYF
. | TRBJ1-2 | TRBV18 | . | TGTGCCAGCTCACCACCGGGAAGAGCTAACTATGGCTACACCTTC | CASSPPGRANYGYTF
. | TRBJ2-3 | TRBV19 | . | TGTGCCAGTAGTATAGGCCCAGGGCAAGATACGCAGTATTTT | CASSIGPGQDTQYF
. | TRBJ2-1 | TRBV7-6 | . | TGTGCCAGCAGCTCCAGGGGAAATGAGCAGTTCTTC | CASSSRGNEQFF
. | TRBJ1-2 | TRBV4-1 | . | TGCGCCAGCAGCTATGAGGGACTCGGACGTGGCTACACCTTC | CASSYEGLGRGYTF